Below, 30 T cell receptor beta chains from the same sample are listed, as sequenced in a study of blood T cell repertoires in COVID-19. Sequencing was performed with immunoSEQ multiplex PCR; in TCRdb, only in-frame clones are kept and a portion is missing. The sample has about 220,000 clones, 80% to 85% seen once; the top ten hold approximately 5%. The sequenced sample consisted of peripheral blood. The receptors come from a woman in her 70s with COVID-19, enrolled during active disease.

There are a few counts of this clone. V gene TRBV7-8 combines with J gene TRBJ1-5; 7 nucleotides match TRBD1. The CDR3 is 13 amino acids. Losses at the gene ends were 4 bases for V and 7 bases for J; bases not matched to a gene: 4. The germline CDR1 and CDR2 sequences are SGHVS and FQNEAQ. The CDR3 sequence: CASSSQGLQPQHF. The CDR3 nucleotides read TGTGCCAGCAGCTCACAGGGGTTGCAGCCCCAGCATTTT.

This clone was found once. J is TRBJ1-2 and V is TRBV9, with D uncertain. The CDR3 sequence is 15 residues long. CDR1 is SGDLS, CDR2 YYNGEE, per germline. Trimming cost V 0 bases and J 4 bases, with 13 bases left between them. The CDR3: CASSVEGSGFYGYTF. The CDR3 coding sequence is TGTGCCAGCAGCGTAGAAGGATCGGGATTCTATGGCTACACCTTC.

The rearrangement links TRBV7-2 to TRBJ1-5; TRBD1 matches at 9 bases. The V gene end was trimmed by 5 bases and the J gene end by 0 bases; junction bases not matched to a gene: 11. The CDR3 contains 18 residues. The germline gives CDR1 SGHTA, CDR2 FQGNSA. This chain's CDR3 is CASSPLMGQGGSNQPQHF. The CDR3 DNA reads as TGTGCCAGCAGCCCCCTAATGGGACAGGGAGGTAGCAATCAGCCCCAGCATTTT.

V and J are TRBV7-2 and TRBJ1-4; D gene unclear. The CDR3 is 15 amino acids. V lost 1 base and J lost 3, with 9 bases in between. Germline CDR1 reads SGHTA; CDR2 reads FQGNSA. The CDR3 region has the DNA TGTGCCAGCAGCTTAGAACGGGAGCCTAATGAAAAACTGTTTTTT. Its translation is CASSLEREPNEKLFF.

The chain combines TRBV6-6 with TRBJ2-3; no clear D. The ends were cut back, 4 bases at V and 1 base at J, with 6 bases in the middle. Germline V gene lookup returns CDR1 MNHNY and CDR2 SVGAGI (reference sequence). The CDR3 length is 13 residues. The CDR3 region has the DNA TGTGCCAGCAGTTTCCCCGGCACAGATACGCAGTATTTT. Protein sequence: CASSFPGTDTQYF.

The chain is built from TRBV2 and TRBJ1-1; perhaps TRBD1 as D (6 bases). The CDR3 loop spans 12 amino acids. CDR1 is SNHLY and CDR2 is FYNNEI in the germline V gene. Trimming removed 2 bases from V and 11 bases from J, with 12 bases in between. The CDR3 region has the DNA TGTGCCAGCAGTGAACAGGGGCTTGCGGCTTTCTTT. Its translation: CASSEQGLAAFF.

The CDR3 here is CASSRKDWPYEQYF. The CDR3 DNA reads TGTGCCAGCAGCCGGAAGGACTGGCCATACGAGCAGTACTTC. The chain is built from TRBV5-4 and TRBJ2-7; possible D gene TRBD2, 5 bases. Trimming pared 4 bases from V and 4 bases from J, leaving 15 bases between. Germline lookup yields CDR1 SGHNT and CDR2 YYREEE (reference sequence). This CDR3 is 14 amino acids long. Combining the CDR3 with reference TRBV5-4 and TRBJ2-7 gives the whole variable domain ETGVTQSPTHLIKTRGQQVTLRCSSQSGHNTVSWYQQALGQGPQFIFQYYREEENGRGNFPPRFSGLQFPNYSSELNVNALELDDSALYLCASSRKDWPYEQYFGPGTRLTVT.

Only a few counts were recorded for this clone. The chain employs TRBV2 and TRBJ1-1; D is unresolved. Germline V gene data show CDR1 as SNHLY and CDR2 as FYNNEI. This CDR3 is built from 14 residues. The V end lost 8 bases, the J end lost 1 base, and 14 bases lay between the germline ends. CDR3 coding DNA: TGTGCCAGCGGAATCAGACGGGAGAACACTGAAGCTTTCTTT. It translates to CASGIRRENTEAFF. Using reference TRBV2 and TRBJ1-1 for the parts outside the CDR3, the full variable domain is EPEVTQTPSHQVTQMGQEVILRCVPISNHLYFYWYRQILGQKVEFLVSFYNNEISEKSEIFDDQFSVERPDGSNFTLKIRSTKLEDSAMYFCASGIRRENTEAFFGQGTRLTVV.

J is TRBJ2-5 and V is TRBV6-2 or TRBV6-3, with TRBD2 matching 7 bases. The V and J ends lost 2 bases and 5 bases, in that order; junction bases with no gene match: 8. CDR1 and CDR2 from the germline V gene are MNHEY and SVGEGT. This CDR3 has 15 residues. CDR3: CASSYMGGPRETQYF. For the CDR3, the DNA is TGTGCCAGCAGTTACATGGGAGGGCCGAGGGAGACCCAGTACTTC.

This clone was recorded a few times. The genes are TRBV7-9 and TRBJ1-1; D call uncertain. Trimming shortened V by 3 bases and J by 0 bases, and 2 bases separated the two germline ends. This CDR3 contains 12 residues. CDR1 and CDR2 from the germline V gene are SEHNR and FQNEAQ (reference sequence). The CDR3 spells CASSFMNTEAFF. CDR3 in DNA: TGTGCCAGCAGCTTTATGAACACTGAAGCTTTCTTT.

This CDR3 reads CASSVGDTPKNYGYTF. The DNA of the CDR3 is TGTGCCAGCAGCGTGGGTGACACCCCGAAGAACTATGGCTACACCTTC. V usage is TRBV9 and J usage is TRBJ1-2; D gene uncertain. Trimming stripped 2 bases from V and 2 bases from J, with 16 bases between. CDR1 and CDR2 from the germline V gene are SGDLS and YYNGEE. CDR3 length: 16 residues.

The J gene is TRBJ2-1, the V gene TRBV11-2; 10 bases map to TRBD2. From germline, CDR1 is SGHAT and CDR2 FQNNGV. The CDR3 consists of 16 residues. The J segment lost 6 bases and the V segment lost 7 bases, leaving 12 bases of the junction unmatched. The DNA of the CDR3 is TGTGCCAGCACCTTTACCAGTAGGACTAGCGGCAATGAGCAGTTCTTC. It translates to CASTFTSRTSGNEQFF.

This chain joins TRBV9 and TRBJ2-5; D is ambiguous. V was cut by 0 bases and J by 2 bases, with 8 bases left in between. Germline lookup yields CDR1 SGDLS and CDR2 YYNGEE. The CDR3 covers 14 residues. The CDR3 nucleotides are TGTGCCAGCAGCGTAGCTGCGTTTCAAGAGACCCAGTACTTC. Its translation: CASSVAAFQETQYF.

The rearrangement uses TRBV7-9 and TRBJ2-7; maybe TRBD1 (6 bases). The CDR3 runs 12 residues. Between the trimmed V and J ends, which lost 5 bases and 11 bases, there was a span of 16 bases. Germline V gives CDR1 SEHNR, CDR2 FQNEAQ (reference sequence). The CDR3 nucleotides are TGTGCCAGCAGCATCCCGACAGGATTGAAGTACTTC. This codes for CASSIPTGLKYF.

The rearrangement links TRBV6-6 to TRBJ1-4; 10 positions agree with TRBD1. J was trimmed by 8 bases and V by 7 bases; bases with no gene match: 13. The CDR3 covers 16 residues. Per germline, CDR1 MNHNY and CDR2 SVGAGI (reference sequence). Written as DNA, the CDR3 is TGTGCCAGCACCCTACATGGGACAGGGGTTCGGGAAAAACTGTTTTTT. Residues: CASTLHGTGVREKLFF.

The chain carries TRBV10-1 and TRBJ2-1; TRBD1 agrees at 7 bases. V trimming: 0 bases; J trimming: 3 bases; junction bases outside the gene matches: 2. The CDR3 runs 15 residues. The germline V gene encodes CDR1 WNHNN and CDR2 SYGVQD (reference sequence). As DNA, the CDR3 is TGCGCCAGCAGTGAGTCGAGACAGGGCTACAATGAGCAGTTCTTC. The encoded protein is CASSESRQGYNEQFF.

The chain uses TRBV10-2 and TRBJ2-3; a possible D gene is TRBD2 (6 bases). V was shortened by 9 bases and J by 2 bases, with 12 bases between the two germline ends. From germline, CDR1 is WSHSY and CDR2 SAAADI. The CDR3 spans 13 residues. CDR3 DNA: TGCGCCAGTATAGCGGTTATCACAGATACGCAGTATTTT. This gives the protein CASIAVITDTQYF.

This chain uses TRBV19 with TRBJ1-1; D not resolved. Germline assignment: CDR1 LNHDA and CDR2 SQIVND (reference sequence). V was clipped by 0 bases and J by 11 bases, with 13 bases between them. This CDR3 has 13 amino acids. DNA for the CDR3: TGTGCCAGTAGTATAGATCTACGAGGCGGGGCTTTCTTT. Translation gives CASSIDLRGGAFF.

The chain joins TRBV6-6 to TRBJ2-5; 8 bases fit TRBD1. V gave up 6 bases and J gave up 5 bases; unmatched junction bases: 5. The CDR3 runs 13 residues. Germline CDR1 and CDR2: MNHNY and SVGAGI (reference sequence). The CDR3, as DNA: TGTGCCAGCAGGACAGGGGAGTGGGAGACCCAGTACTTC. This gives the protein CASRTGEWETQYF.

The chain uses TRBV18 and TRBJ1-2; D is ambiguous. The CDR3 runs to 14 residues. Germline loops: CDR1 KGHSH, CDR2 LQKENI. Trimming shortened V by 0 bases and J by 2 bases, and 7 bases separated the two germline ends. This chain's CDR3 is CASSPPLLNYGYTF. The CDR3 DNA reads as TGTGCCAGCTCACCACCACTTTTGAACTATGGCTACACCTTC. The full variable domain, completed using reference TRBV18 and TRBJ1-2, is NAGVMQNPRHLVRRRGQEARLRCSPMKGHSHVYWYRQLPEEGLKFMVYLQKENIIDESGMPKERFSAEFPKEGPSILRIQQVVRGDSAAYFCASSPPLLNYGYTFGSGTRLTVV.

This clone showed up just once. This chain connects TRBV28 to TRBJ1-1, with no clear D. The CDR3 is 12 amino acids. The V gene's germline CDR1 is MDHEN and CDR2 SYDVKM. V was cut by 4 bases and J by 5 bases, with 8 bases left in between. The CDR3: CASSSGKTEAFF. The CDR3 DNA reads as TGTGCCAGCAGTTCAGGAAAAACTGAAGCTTTCTTT.

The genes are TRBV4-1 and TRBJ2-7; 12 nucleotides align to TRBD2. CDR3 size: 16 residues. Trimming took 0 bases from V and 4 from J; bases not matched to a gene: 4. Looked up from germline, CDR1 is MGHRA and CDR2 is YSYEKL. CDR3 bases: TGCGCCAGCAGCCAAGATACCGGGACTAGCGGGTACGAGCAGTACTTC. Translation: CASSQDTGTSGYEQYF.

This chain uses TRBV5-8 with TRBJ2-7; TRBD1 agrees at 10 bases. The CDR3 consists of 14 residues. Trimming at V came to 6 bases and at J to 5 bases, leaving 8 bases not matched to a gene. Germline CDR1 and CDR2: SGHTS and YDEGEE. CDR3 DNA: TGTGCCAGCAATCTCGGGACAGGGGTCCACGAGCAGTACTTC. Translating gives CASNLGTGVHEQYF.

For the CDR3, the DNA is TGTGCCAGCAGCCTCCGGGACAGGGGAGTCCAGCCCCAGCATTTT. Translated, it gives CASSLRDRGVQPQHF. This rearrangement joins TRBV5-6 to TRBJ1-5, with 10 positions matching TRBD1. V lost 4 bases, J lost 7 bases, and 8 bases stayed unmatched. From germline, CDR1 is SGHDT and CDR2 YYEEEE. The CDR3 runs 15 residues.

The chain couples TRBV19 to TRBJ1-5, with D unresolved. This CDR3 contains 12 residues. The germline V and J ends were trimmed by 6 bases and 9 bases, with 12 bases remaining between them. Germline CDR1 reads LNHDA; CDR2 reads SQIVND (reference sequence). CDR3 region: CASSGELRPQHF. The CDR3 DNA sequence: TGTGCCAGTAGCGGGGAACTAAGGCCCCAGCATTTT.

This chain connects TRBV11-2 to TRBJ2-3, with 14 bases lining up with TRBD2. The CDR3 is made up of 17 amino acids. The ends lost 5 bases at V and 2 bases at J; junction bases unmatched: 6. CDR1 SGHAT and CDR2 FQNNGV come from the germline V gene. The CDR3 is CASSPGLAGGPTDTQYF. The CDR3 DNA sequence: TGTGCCAGCAGCCCAGGACTAGCGGGAGGCCCCACAGATACGCAGTATTTT. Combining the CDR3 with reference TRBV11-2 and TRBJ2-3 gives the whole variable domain EAGVAQSPRYKIIEKRQSVAFWCNPISGHATLYWYQQILGQGPKLLIQFQNNGVVDDSQLPKDRFSAERLKGVDSTLKIQPAKLEDSAVYLCASSPGLAGGPTDTQYFGPGTRLTVL.

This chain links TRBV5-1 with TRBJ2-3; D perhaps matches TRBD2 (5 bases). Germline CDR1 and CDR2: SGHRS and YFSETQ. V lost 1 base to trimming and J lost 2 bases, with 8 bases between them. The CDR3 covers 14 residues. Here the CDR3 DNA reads TGCGCCAGCAGCTTGAGCGGTGACACAGATACGCAGTATTTT. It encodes CASSLSGDTDTQYF. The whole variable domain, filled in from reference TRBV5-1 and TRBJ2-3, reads KAGVTQTPRYLIKTRGQQVTLSCSPISGHRSVSWYQQTPGQGLQFLFEYFSETQRNKGNFPGRFSGRQFSNSRSEMNVSTLELGDSALYLCASSLSGDTDTQYFGPGTRLTVL.

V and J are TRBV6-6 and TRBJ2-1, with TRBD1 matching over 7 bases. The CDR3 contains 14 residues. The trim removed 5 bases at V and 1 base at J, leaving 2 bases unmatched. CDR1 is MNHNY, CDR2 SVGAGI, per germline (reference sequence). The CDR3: CASSPGGSYNEQFF. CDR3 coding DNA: TGTGCCAGCAGTCCAGGGGGTTCCTACAATGAGCAGTTCTTC.

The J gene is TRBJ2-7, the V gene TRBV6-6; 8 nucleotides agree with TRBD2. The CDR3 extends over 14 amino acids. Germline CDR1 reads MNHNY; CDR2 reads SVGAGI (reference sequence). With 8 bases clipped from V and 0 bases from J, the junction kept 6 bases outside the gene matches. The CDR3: CASSTSGSSYEQYF. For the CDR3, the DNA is TGTGCCAGCTCCACGAGCGGGAGCTCCTACGAGCAGTACTTC.

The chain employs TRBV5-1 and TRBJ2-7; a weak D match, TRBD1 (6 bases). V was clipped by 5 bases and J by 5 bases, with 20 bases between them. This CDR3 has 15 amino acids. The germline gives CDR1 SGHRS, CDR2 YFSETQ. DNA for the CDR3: TGCGCCAGCAGAGCGACAGGAGGATCTTTCGACGAGCAGTACTTC. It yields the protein CASRATGGSFDEQYF.